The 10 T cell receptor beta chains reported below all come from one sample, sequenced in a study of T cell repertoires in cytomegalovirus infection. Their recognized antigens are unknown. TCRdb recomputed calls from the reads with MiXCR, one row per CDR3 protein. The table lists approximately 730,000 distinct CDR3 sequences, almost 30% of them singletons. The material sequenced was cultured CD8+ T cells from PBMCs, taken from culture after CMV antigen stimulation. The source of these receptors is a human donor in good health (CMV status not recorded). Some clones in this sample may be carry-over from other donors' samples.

The CDR3: CASSQAEGATGELFF. The CDR3 nucleotides are TGCGCCAGCAGCCAAGCGGAGGGGGCTACCGGGGAGCTGTTTTTT. V is TRBV4-1 and J is TRBJ2-2; TRBD1 is a possible D gene (7 bases). The V and J ends lost 1 base and 5 bases respectively, with 11 bases between them. Germline CDR1 is MGHRA and CDR2 is YSYEKL. This CDR3 is 15 amino acids long.

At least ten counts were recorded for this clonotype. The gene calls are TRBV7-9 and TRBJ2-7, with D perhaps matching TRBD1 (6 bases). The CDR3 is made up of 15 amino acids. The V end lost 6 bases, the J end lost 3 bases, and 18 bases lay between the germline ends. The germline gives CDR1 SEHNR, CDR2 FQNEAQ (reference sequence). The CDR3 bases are TGTGCCAGCAGGCATCCCGGCCAGGGGAACTACGAGCAGTACTTC. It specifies CASRHPGQGNYEQYF.

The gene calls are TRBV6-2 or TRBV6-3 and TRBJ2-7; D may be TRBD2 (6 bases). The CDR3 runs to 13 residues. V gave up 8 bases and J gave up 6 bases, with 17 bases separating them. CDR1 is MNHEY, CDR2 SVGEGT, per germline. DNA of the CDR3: TGTGCCAGCTCACGAGTGCGGGGACCCGAGCAGTACGTC. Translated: CASSRVRGPEQYV.

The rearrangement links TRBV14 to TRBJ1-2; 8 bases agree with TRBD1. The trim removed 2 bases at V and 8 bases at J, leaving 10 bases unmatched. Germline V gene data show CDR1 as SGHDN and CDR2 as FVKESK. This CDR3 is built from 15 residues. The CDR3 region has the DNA TGTGCCAGCAGCCAACGGACAGGGAAGGGGCAAGGCTACACCTTC. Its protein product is CASSQRTGKGQGYTF. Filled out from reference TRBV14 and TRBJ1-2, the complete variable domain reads EAGVTQFPSHSVIEKGQTVTLRCDPISGHDNLYWYRRVMGKEIKFLLHFVKESKQDESGMPNNRFLAERTGGTYSTLKVQPAELEDSGVYFCASSQRTGKGQGYTFGSGTRLTVV.

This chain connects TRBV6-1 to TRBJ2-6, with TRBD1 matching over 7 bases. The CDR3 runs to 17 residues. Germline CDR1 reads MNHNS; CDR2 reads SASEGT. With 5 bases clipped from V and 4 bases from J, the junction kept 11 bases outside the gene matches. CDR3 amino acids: CASSSTRDRDGANVLTF. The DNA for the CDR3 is TGTGCCAGCAGTTCTACCCGCGACAGGGACGGGGCCAACGTCCTGACTTTC.

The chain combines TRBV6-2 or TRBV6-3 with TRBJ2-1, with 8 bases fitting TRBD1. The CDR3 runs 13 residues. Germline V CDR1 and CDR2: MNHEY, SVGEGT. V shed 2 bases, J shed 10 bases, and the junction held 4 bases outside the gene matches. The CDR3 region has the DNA TGTGCCAGCAGTTACGGCAGGGGGCGGGAGCAGTTCTTC. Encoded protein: CASSYGRGREQFF.

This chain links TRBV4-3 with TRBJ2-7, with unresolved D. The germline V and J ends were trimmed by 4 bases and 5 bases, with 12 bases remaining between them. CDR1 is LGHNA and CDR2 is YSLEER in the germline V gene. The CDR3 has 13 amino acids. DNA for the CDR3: TGCGCCAGCAGCCCTAAAGGGTTAGACGAGCAGTACTTC. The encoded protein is CASSPKGLDEQYF.

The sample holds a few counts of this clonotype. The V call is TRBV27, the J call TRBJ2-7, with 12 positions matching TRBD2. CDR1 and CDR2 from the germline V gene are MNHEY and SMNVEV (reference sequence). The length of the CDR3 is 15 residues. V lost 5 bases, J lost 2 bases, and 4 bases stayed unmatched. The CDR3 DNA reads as TGTGCCAGCAGTCCCGGACTAGCGGGGACCTACGAGCAGTACGTC. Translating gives CASSPGLAGTYEQYV.

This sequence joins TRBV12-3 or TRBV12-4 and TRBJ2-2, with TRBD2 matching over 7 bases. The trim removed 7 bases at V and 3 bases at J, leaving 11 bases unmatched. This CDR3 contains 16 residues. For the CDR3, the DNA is TGTGCCAGCATAACCAACTGGGGGGGGGACACCGGGGAGCTGTTTTTT. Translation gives CASITNWGGDTGELFF.

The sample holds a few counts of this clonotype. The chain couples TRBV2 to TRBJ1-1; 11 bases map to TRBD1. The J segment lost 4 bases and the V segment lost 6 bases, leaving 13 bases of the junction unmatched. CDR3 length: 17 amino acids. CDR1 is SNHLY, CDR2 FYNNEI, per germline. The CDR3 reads CASRPLPGQGVGTEAFF. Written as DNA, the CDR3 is TGTGCCAGCAGGCCCCTCCCGGGACAGGGGGTAGGCACTGAAGCTTTCTTT.